This is a list of T cell receptor beta chains from one sample in a study of blood T cell repertoires in COVID-19. Clones were read by immunoSEQ multiplex PCR, and TCRdb kept only the in-frame ones, dropping some. Among hundreds of thousands of clones listed, roughly 86% were seen once. Input material: PBMCs or T cells enriched from blood (not recorded which). These receptors were collected from a woman aged 50 to 65 who had recovered from COVID-19. CDR3s include the opening cysteine and the closing phenylalanine or tryptophan. A D gene is named only where the DNA matches it firmly. Expanded clones are given a class, and other clones once, few, many or no size at all.

TRBV29-1,TRBJ2-5,NA,13,TRBD2,TGCAGCGGTCGTGACGGGGGGAAAGAGACCCAGTACTTC,CSGRDGGKETQYF
TRBV2,TRBJ2-5,NA,13,TRBD1,TGTGCCAAGACCGGGACAGGGAGCGTGACCCAGTACTTC,CAKTGTGSVTQYF
TRBV4-2,TRBJ1-1,NA,14,TRBD1,TGTGCCAGCAGCCCCCGGACAGGGGGATCCGAAGCTTTCTTT,CASSPRTGGSEAFF
TRBV30,TRBJ1-2,NA,15,TRBD1,TGTGCCTGGAGACTTGGGACAGGGGGCAACTATGGCTACACCTTC,CAWRLGTGGNYGYTF
TRBV5-4,TRBJ1-3,NA,15,NA,TGTGCCAGCAGCCGGCCCGGCGGGGCTGGAAACACCATATATTTT,CASSRPGGAGNTIYF
TRBV9,TRBJ2-6,NA,17,TRBD1,TGTGCCAGCAGCTCCGGACAGGGGGGCTCTGGGGCCAACGTCCTGACTTTC,CASSSGQGGSGANVLTF
TRBV2,TRBJ1-6,NA,15,NA,TGTGCCAGCAACCGTATGGGGCTGGGTAATTCACCCCTCCACTTT,CASNRMGLGNSPLHF
TRBV7-9,TRBJ2-1,NA,15,NA,TGTGCCAGCCTTAGCGGTACGAGCTCCTACAATGAGCAGTTCTTC,CASLSGTSSYNEQFF
TRBV6-6,TRBJ1-1,NA,14,TRBD1,TGTGCCAGTAGTCGACAGGGCTCAAACACTGAAGCTTTCTTT,CASSRQGSNTEAFF
TRBV11-3,TRBJ2-7,NA,14,NA,TGTGCCAGCAGCTTAGGCGGGTCATCCTACGAGCAGTACTTC,CASSLGGSSYEQYF
TRBV4-2,TRBJ2-5,NA,15,NA,TGTGCCAGCAGCCAATCGCTCAGGGAATTGGAGACCCAGTACTTC,CASSQSLRELETQYF
TRBV7-9,TRBJ2-1,NA,17,NA,TGTGCCAGCAGCTTAGCGTCAGGGACTCGTAGGCGCAATGAGCAGTTCTTC,CASSLASGTRRRNEQFF
TRBV6-2/TRBV6-3,TRBJ2-1,NA,17,TRBD1,TGTGCCAGCAGCCACGTGTTAGGGGACAGGGGAGTCAATGAGCAGTTCTTC,CASSHVLGDRGVNEQFF
TRBV4-2,TRBJ2-3,once,16,TRBD2,TGTGCCAGCAGCCCAGAGGGACTAGCGGACTCAGATACGCAGTATTTT,CASSPEGLADSDTQYF
TRBV12-3/TRBV12-4,TRBJ1-1,NA,9,NA,TGTGCCAGCGTCGTTGAAGCTTTCTTT,CASVVEAFF
TRBV7-3,TRBJ2-2,NA,13,NA,TGTGCCAGCAGCACCACAGGGTCCGGGGAGCTGTTTTTT,CASSTTGSGELFF
TRBV28,TRBJ1-2,NA,13,TRBD1,TGTGCCAGCAGTGGGGGACAGGGTGATGGCTACACCTTC,CASSGGQGDGYTF
TRBV24-1,TRBJ2-1,NA,13,NA,TGTGCCACCACCGGGGAGAGAGGCAATGAGCAGTTCTTC,CATTGERGNEQFF
TRBV4-1,TRBJ1-1,NA,14,TRBD1,TGCGCCAGCAGCCGCGGACAGGGGAACACTGAAGCTTTCTTT,CASSRGQGNTEAFF
TRBV4-3,TRBJ2-3,NA,13,NA,TGCGCCAGCAGCCAATCCTCCCCAGATACGCAGTATTTT,CASSQSSPDTQYF
TRBV14,TRBJ1-3,once,17,NA,TGTGCCAGCAGCCAAGTAAAGGGGCCAAGCTCTGGAAACACCATATATTTT,CASSQVKGPSSGNTIYF
TRBV11-2,TRBJ1-1,NA,14,NA,TGTGCCAGCAGCTTAGGGGCGGGGGGGCTACAAGCTTTCTTT,CASSLGAGGLQAFF
TRBV27,TRBJ2-1,NA,15,TRBD2,TGTGCCAGCAGTTTATTTCTAGCGGGTAATAATGAGCAGTTCTTC,CASSLFLAGNNEQFF
TRBV25-1,TRBJ2-7,NA,17,TRBD1,TGTGCCAGCAGTGGCTATAGCGACAGGGGGCTTACCTACGAGCAGTACTTC,CASSGYSDRGLTYEQYF
TRBV5-4,TRBJ2-3,few,12,NA,TGTGCCAGCAGCTCGCTATCAGATACGCAGTATTTT,CASSSLSDTQYF
TRBV10-3,TRBJ1-1,NA,12,NA,TGTGCCACCCGGTTCTCGGGCACTGAAGCTTTCTTT,CATRFSGTEAFF
TRBV4-1,TRBJ1-4,NA,15,TRBD1,TGCGCCAGCAGCCAAGTGGGACAGGCTAATGAAAAACTGTTTTTT,CASSQVGQANEKLFF
TRBV11-2,TRBJ1-2,few,15,NA,TGTGCCAGCAGCCCCCGCGGGAGGGCGTTCTTTGGCTACACCTTC,CASSPRGRAFFGYTF
TRBV7-2,TRBJ1-1,NA,14,TRBD1,TGTGCCAGCAGCCCGCGGACAGGGGACTACGAAGCTTTCTTT,CASSPRTGDYEAFF
TRBV14,TRBJ2-1,many,15,TRBD2,TGTGCCAGCAGCGTGCAGGCGGGGGGAGTGGGTGAGCAGTTCTTC,CASSVQAGGVGEQFF
TRBV27,TRBJ1-3,NA,15,TRBD1,TGTGCCAGCAGTATTACAGGGGGCTCTGGAAACACCATATATTTT,CASSITGGSGNTIYF
TRBV30,TRBJ1-1,NA,14,NA,TGTGCCTGGCTTCCTACAGTTCTGAACACTGAAGCTTTCTTT,CAWLPTVLNTEAFF
TRBV28,TRBJ1-6,NA,13,NA,TGTGCCAGCAGTCAAGGACTGAATTCACCCCTCCACTTT,CASSQGLNSPLHF
TRBV5-6,TRBJ2-1,NA,16,TRBD2,TGTGCCAGCAGCTTCCGACTAGCGGGGCCGTACAATGAGCAGTTCTTC,CASSFRLAGPYNEQFF
TRBV30,TRBJ2-2,NA,15,NA,TGTGCCTGGAACGGCCAGACAGTGAACACCGGGGAGCTGTTTTTT,CAWNGQTVNTGELFF
TRBV29-1,TRBJ1-1,NA,13,NA,TGCAGCGTTGTGGTGGCGTGGGGCGCTGAAGCTTTCTTT,CSVVVAWGAEAFF
TRBV21-1,TRBJ2-3,NA,15,NA,TGTGCCAGCAGCAAAAAGCCAGGGGGCACGCATACGCAGTATTTT,CASSKKPGGTHTQYF
TRBV7-3,TRBJ1-1,few,14,NA,TGTGCCAGCAGCTTAAGTGCAGGGAACACTGAAGCTTTCTTT,CASSLSAGNTEAFF
TRBV5-4,TRBJ1-2,few,13,NA,TGTGCCAGCAGCTTGGGAGAAAACTATGGCTACACCTTC,CASSLGENYGYTF
TRBV4-3,TRBJ1-6,NA,16,TRBD1,TGCGCCAGCAGCCAATTTCAGGGGACAGACACTTCACCCCTCCACTTT,CASSQFQGTDTSPLHF
TRBV7-2,TRBJ2-5,NA,15,NA,TGTGCCAGCAGCTTAGGAACTCCGACTAGGGAGACCCAGTACTTC,CASSLGTPTRETQYF
TRBV27,TRBJ1-4,NA,15,TRBD1,TGTGCCAGCAGTTTAACGGGACAGGGAAATGAAAAACTGTTTTTT,CASSLTGQGNEKLFF
TRBV2,TRBJ1-1,NA,13,NA,TGTGCCAGCAGTTCCAGGGAAAACACTGAAGCTTTCTTT,CASSSRENTEAFF
TRBV10-3,TRBJ2-5,NA,14,NA,TGTGCCATCAACGGCGGCGGGGTACGGGAGACCCAGTACTTC,CAINGGGVRETQYF
TRBV9,TRBJ2-5,NA,16,TRBD2,TGTGCCAGCAGCGTACGTTCTAGCGGGCTCCAAGAGACCCAGTACTTC,CASSVRSSGLQETQYF
TRBV7-6,TRBJ2-7,NA,12,NA,TGTGCCAGCAGTTTACAGGGATACGAGCAGTACTTC,CASSLQGYEQYF
TRBV4-1,TRBJ1-1,once,15,TRBD1,TGCGCCAGCAGCCCCGGACAGGGGGCTCGGACTGAAGCTTTCTTT,CASSPGQGARTEAFF
TRBV10-3,TRBJ1-5,NA,15,TRBD1,TGTGCCATCAGTGCCGGGACAGGGGGTTATCAGCCCCAGCATTTT,CAISAGTGGYQPQHF
TRBV7-9,TRBJ2-2,NA,16,NA,TGTGCCAGCAGCGCCCCTCGGGGGAAGAACACCGGGGAGCTGTTTTTT,CASSAPRGKNTGELFF
TRBV29-1,TRBJ1-1,once,12,NA,TGCAGCGTTCTAGGAATGAACACTGAAGCTTTCTTT,CSVLGMNTEAFF
TRBV9,TRBJ1-2,once,15,NA,TGTGCCAGCAGCGTAGAGGGCAGGCCGGGGAGCGGCTACACCTTC,CASSVEGRPGSGYTF
TRBV7-9,TRBJ2-4,NA,18,TRBD2,TGTGCCAGCAGCCCGGGGGGGCGGTCTCTAAGGGCCAAAAACATTCAGTACTTC,CASSPGGRSLRAKNIQYF
TRBV11-2,TRBJ1-2,NA,14,NA,TGTGCCAGCAGCTTTGGGCGCACTAACTATGGCTACACCTTC,CASSFGRTNYGYTF
TRBV4-1,TRBJ1-1,NA,14,TRBD1,TGCGCCAGCAGCCACGGCAGGGGGCCCTCTGAAGCTTTCTTT,CASSHGRGPSEAFF
TRBV5-1,TRBJ1-4,NA,16,TRBD1,TGCGCCAGCAGCGTGAACAGGGGGCCCACTAATGAAAAACTGTTTTTT,CASSVNRGPTNEKLFF
TRBV7-9,TRBJ2-5,NA,16,TRBD2,TGTGCCAGCAGCGAGGGTCGAACTAGCGGGAAAGAGACCCAGTACTTC,CASSEGRTSGKETQYF
TRBV5-4,TRBJ1-2,NA,14,NA,TGTGCCAGCAGCTTGAATAGGGGGGGGAGTGGCTACACCTTC,CASSLNRGGSGYTF
TRBV5-1,TRBJ1-6,NA,14,NA,TGCGCCAGCACCGAGGGTACAGGGAGTTCACCCCTCCACTTT,CASTEGTGSSPLHF
TRBV5-5,TRBJ1-5,NA,15,TRBD1,TGTGCCAGCAGCTTTGACAGGGCTTCGGGTCAGCCCCAGCATTTT,CASSFDRASGQPQHF
TRBV4-3,TRBJ1-2,NA,15,NA,TGCGCCAGCAGCCAAGGGCGCGGGCGCATCGATGGCTACACCTTC,CASSQGRGRIDGYTF